The 12 T cell receptor beta chains given below trace back to one sample, sequenced in a study of blood T cell repertoires in COVID-19. Clones were sequenced by immunoSEQ multiplex PCR, and TCRdb holds only the in-frame ones, with some missing. The sample lists fewer than 600,000 clones, approximately 87% occurring once. The specimen sequenced was PBMCs or T cells enriched from blood (not recorded which). Every receptor here comes from a woman aged 40 to 49 who had recovered from COVID-19.

This rearrangement joins TRBV19 to TRBJ1-1; D gene ambiguous. V lost 3 bases and J lost 8, with 13 bases in between. The CDR3 totals 13 residues. The V gene's germline CDR1 is LNHDA and CDR2 SQIVND (reference sequence). CDR3: CASSISGLREAFF. CDR3 DNA sequence: TGTGCCAGTAGTATTTCGGGTCTCAGAGAAGCTTTCTTT.

Of note for this clone: This sample also contains other DNA sequences that code for the same CDR3. This chain uses TRBV27 with TRBJ2-7, with TRBD2 matching over 10 bases. Germline-derived CDR1 and CDR2 are MNHEY and SMNVEV (reference sequence). V was pared by 3 bases and J by 2 bases, with 4 bases of the junction left unmatched. The CDR3 runs 15 residues. CDR3 nucleotide sequence: TGTGCCAGCAGTTTGAGGCTAGCGGGAGCCTACGAGCAGTACTTC. It is translated as CASSLRLAGAYEQYF.

The rearrangement links TRBV27 to TRBJ2-1, with 12 bases that match TRBD2. Germline values: CDR1 MNHEY, CDR2 SMNVEV (reference sequence). This CDR3 is built from 16 residues. J was trimmed by 2 bases and V by 5 bases; bases with no gene match: 4. DNA for the CDR3: TGTGCCAGCAGTGCCCTAGCGGGAGGGCCCTACAATGAGCAGTTCTTC. Its translation is CASSALAGGPYNEQFF.

The CDR3, as DNA: TGTGCCAGCAGCCCGAGTGGGGACAGGGTCACCTACGAGCAGTACTTC. Protein product: CASSPSGDRVTYEQYF. V is TRBV5-4 and J is TRBJ2-7, with 9 bases that match TRBD1. The CDR3 has 16 amino acids. The germline V gene has CDR1 SGHNT and CDR2 YYREEE (reference sequence). J gave up 2 bases and V 4 bases, and 10 bases lay outside the gene matches.

This chain joins TRBV24-1 and TRBJ1-2; no definite D call. With 5 bases removed from V and 2 bases from J, the gap between germline ends came to 8 bases. The CDR3 totals 13 residues. CDR1 and CDR2 from the germline V gene are KGHDR and SFDVKD. The CDR3 sequence: CATSARGNYGYTF. In nucleotides, the CDR3 is TGTGCCACCAGTGCACGGGGAAACTATGGCTACACCTTC.

This chain connects TRBV19 to TRBJ2-7; weak D call: TRBD1 (6 bases). The CDR3 has 17 residues. Germline values: CDR1 LNHDA, CDR2 SQIVND (reference sequence). Trimming cost V 4 bases and J 2 bases, with 21 bases left between them. DNA of the CDR3: TGTGCCAGTAGTAGGGGACAAAAGGGGGACCACACCTACGAGCAGTACTTC. Amino acid sequence: CASSRGQKGDHTYEQYF. Complete variable domain (other parts from reference TRBV19 and TRBJ2-7): DGGITQSPKYLFRKEGQNVTLSCEQNLNHDAMYWYRQDPGQGLRLIYYSQIVNDFQKGDIAEGYSVSREKKESFPLTVTSAQKNPTAFYLCASSRGQKGDHTYEQYFGPGTRLTVT.

The chain recombines TRBV15 with TRBJ2-1, with TRBD2 identical over 10 bases. In germline, CDR1 is LNHNV, CDR2 YYDKDF (reference sequence). V dropped 0 bases and J dropped 9; count of bases not matched to a gene: 5. The CDR3 contains 15 residues. The CDR3 loop reads CATSRDSGRTGEQFF. CDR3 bases: TGTGCCACCAGCAGAGATAGCGGGAGGACGGGTGAGCAGTTCTTC.

This chain uses TRBV2 with TRBJ2-2; TRBD2 aligns across 8 bases. Trimming cost V 6 bases and J 3 bases; bases outside gene matches: 6. The CDR3 covers 15 residues. Germline lookup yields CDR1 SNHLY and CDR2 FYNNEI. The CDR3 coding sequence is TGTGCCAGCAGGGGCCTAGCGGGCGACACCGGGGAGCTGTTTTTT. Translating it yields CASRGLAGDTGELFF. Full variable domain (rest looked up from reference TRBV2 and TRBJ2-2): EPEVTQTPSHQVTQMGQEVILRCVPISNHLYFYWYRQILGQKVEFLVSFYNNEISEKSEIFDDQFSVERPDGSNFTLKIRSTKLEDSAMYFCASRGLAGDTGELFFGEGSRLTVL.

CDR3 amino acids: CASSLPLLLAFGTDTQYF. The CDR3, as DNA: TGTGCCAGCAGCCTCCCGCTCCTACTAGCGTTCGGCACAGATACGCAGTATTTT. The chain uses TRBV7-2 and TRBJ2-3; 7 bases match TRBD2. Germline loops: CDR1 SGHTA, CDR2 FQGNSA. This CDR3 is 18 amino acids long. With 5 bases clipped from V and 1 base from J, the junction kept 15 bases outside the gene matches.

The V gene is TRBV12-3 or TRBV12-4, the J gene TRBJ1-2; D call uncertain. This CDR3 has 13 residues. The V gene lost 6 bases and the J gene lost 6 bases, with 14 bases spanning the gap. CDR3 amino acids: CASRSVSYHGYTF. As DNA, the CDR3 is TGTGCCAGCAGGTCGGTTTCTTACCATGGCTACACCTTC.

This chain connects TRBV7-9 to TRBJ1-1, with D hard to call. Germline loops: CDR1 SEHNR, CDR2 FQNEAQ (reference sequence). Trimming stripped 5 bases from V and 3 bases from J, with 16 bases between. The CDR3 covers 15 residues. CDR3 protein: CASSRGGSVDTEAFF. The CDR3 DNA sequence: TGTGCCAGCAGCCGCGGAGGGTCAGTAGACACTGAAGCTTTCTTT.

The chain recombines TRBV6-5 with TRBJ2-7, with 9 nucleotides matching TRBD1. J gave up 5 bases and V 8 bases, and 13 bases lay outside the gene matches. CDR1 is MNHEY, CDR2 SVGAGI, per germline. The CDR3 covers 15 residues. Written as DNA, the CDR3 is TGTGCCAGCCAGAAAATGGGACAGGGACTGCACGAGCAGTACTTC. The encoded protein is CASQKMGQGLHEQYF.